This record looks at one TCR beta chain sequence and its context. The sample comes from a study of blood T cell repertoires in COVID-19. Study summary: COVID-19 samples collected from the United States, Italy and Spain covered acute and convalescent phases. From T cells, B-cell-depleted T cells, or PBMCs came the material, which was cDNA or gDNA.

The ends were cut back, 0 bases at V and 7 bases at J, with 15 bases in the middle. The CDR3 is made up of 16 amino acids. Germline-derived CDR1 and CDR2 are SGHAT and FQDESV (reference sequence). Per the original data handling: Researchers report that nucleated cell counts were estimated from reference gene primer amplification. Measured with immunoSEQ multiplex PCR; TCRdb has only the in-frame clones, and not every one. V and J calls and clone size are copied from that table; D and trimming were computed from the DNA. This table has 100,000 to 150,000 clones, approximately 90% appearing once. The material sequenced was peripheral blood. The clonotype was recovered from a man between 65 and 85 years old with active COVID-19. The V gene is TRBV11-1, the J gene TRBJ1-4; maybe TRBD1 (6 bases). The CDR3 DNA sequence: TGTGCCAGCAGCTTAGCGGGGACAACGCCTGGTGAAAAACTGTTTTTT. Translating it yields CASSLAGTTPGEKLFF. The whole variable domain, remainder taken from reference TRBV11-1 and TRBJ1-4, is EAEVAQSPRYKITEKSQAVAFWCDPISGHATLYWYRQILGQGPELLVQFQDESVVDDSQLPKDRFSAERLKGVDSTLKIQPAELGDSAMYLCASSLAGTTPGEKLFFGSGTQLSVL.